This paragraph reports one T cell receptor (beta chain). Its antigen remains unidentified. Per-nucleotide qualities are absent, and no much larger clonotype sits a single base away. This specimen comes from a study of cytomegalovirus exposure and HLA in healthy donors (dated by TCRdb to between 2016 and 2019). About the full investigation: In an earlier analysis of roughly 590 of the donors, less than 350 Gb of sequence data and 117 million unique TCR beta sequences from about 190 million T cells were reported. Among 350 to 400 genotyped donors of the cohort, an average of about 240,000 unique TCR beta nucleotide sequences were sequenced per donor, roughly a sixth of them non-productive. Every repertoire in the discovery cohort had been generated on one and the same sequencing platform. Genome-wide SNP genotypes for about 65% of the 666 donors were used in a later genetic analysis, which treated that subset as a discovery cohort. Typing coverage varied by locus: roughly 629-630 donors for A, B, C, DRB1 and DQB1; approximately 500 for DQA1; some 610 for DPA1; 450 to 480 for DPB1. A few DR-DQ haplotypes were handled as single units for association and clustering because linkage in the cohort was strong. Using immunosequencing, the study profiled T cell repertoires from approximately 700 subjects and related those repertoires to cytomegalovirus serostatus. The study aimed to test whether cataloging public T cell receptors could reveal signatures of past pathogen exposure. Donor age, sex, ethnicity and CMV serostatus were compiled together with the repertoire data. In the later analysis, no new phenotypic data were used to find candidate immune exposures; instead, reliance was placed on TCR beta sequences and their occurrence across donors. A separate validation cohort of over a hundred different subjects was used in addition to the approximately 640-subject first cohort. High-throughput TCR immunosequencing, statistical association of individual TCRs with disease status, and machine learning were combined to predict cytomegalovirus infection status. In an earlier analysis of 500 to 650 of the donors, high-throughput TCR beta sequencing was used to judge whether each TCR beta V gene segment behaved as functional or pseudogenic. To study patterns of TCR occurrence, a later analysis re-analyzed previously published TCR beta repertoires from under 750 donors and added high-resolution HLA genotyping. Of the 398 genotyped donors, roughly 85% fell in the genetic ancestry cluster associated with self-reported Caucasian donors. HLA typing covered class I and class II loci at four-digit resolution. An early release that covered fewer than 800 HLA-typed donors contained about 290 gigabases of sequencing data and tens of millions of unique TCR sequences.

As encoded in the germline V gene (reference sequence), CDR1 is DFQATT while CDR2 is SNEGSKA. There are 10 amino acids in the CDR3, from cysteine to phenylalanine inclusive. The kept DNA is CDR3 alone, 30 bases in frame from the first base. V sheds 6 bases and J sheds 8 bases, leaving 10 bases between their ends. Overall study results and their limits: When HLA alleles, especially DR and DQ, strongly co-occurred, attributing TCR associations to individual alleles was difficult. Compared with the roughly 670-donor mean, donors in an Asian-associated ancestry cluster had fewer N-insertions in productive TCRs, according to a later genetic analysis. In a later analysis, several top co-occurrence clusters were reported to appear linked to parvovirus B19, influenza, CMV and Epstein-Barr virus. A total of fewer than 200 TCR beta chains were listed by the study as associated with cytomegalovirus. Because counts were too low, about 15 rarely observed V segments, including chromosome 9 orphons, were left out of the earlier analysis of some 600 of the donors. A further reported finding was that TCR beta sequences accurately predicted the HLA-A and HLA-B alleles for most subjects in the first cohort. Linkage disequilibrium might explain the correlated functional status among segregating V segments, but an unknown experimental factor could not be ruled out. While some public TCRs were present in many individuals, most TCR sequences turned up only very rarely across donors. A cluster of highly shared sequence variants was judged likely to be a technical artifact of the sequencing pipeline. In a later analysis, TCR association rates were found to vary across HLA loci, with the most associated TCRs seen for DRB1 alleles and the fewest for HLA-C alleles. The classifier was reported to diagnose cytomegalovirus status with high specificity and sensitivity in both the original cohort and the validation cohort. An association between a missense DCLRE1C variant and V-gene and J-gene trimming of TCR beta chains was found in a later genetic analysis and replicated in an independent cohort. Some IMGT-functional V segments, including TRBV6-2 and TRBV6-3, could not be told apart with the 87-base-pair reads, so those segments were excluded. Broadly in line with IMGT annotations, most TCR beta V segments showed up in productive rearrangements about 87% or about 30% of the time in an earlier analysis of 587 of the donors. Because HLA typing was missing for some donors at each locus, association tests included only the typed subset. According to the authors, the approach could potentially be generalized to other disease states and immunological phenotypes. Most CMV-associated TCR beta chains appeared to be HLA-restricted in a later analysis, and the HLA associations seemed to be driven largely by CMV exposure. In this cohort, only TCR beta chains were sequenced, and detectable features were limited by the absence of alpha or paired-chain data. A later analysis associated roughly 17,000 TCR beta sequences with specific HLA alleles at a false discovery rate of 0.05. A few of the identified cytomegalovirus-associated TCR beta chains were confirmed in vitro to be specific for cytomegalovirus antigens. Immune exposure information for the cohort was limited to CMV serostatus. Sequencing depth was assumed to be roughly uniform across donors in the presence/absence analyses, though that assumption may not hold. A later analysis found that HLA-associated TCR beta chains were more clonally expanded and had lower generation probabilities than equally common non-associated chains.

The library came from the immunoSEQ multiplex PCR assay. A mixture of 60 forward primers for TCR Vbeta segments and 13 reverse primers for TCR Jbeta segments was used in the multiplex PCR. Amplification of the CDR3 region of rearranged TCR beta genes was performed with a multiplex PCR assay on genomic DNA. On the Illumina HiSeq System, the amplified TCR beta libraries were sequenced as 87-base-pair reads. Turning to the authors' computational methods: A later analysis counted approximately 76 million unique TCR beta chains across the roughly 700 repertoires, and some 11 million of these chains were shared by at least two donors. A nearest-neighbor algorithm error-corrected the raw reads and collapsed the reads into unique sequences, merging closely related sequences to remove PCR and sequencing errors. Alignment of CDR3 sequences to IMGT reference sequences was used to assign V, D and J gene segments. Each retained sequence needed at least a six-nucleotide match to both a V gene segment and a J gene segment. Rearrangements were called productive when the CDR3 lacked stop codons and stayed in frame with V and J; all others were non-productive. Following IMGT convention, CDR3 was defined as the stretch from the second conserved V-encoded cysteine to the conserved J-encoded phenylalanine. The earlier analysis of 587 of the donors excluded sequences that lacked an unambiguous match to a single V gene segment. In an earlier analysis of about 590 of the donors, a V segment was called functional when productive rearrangements were above 56.7%, and segregating when the standard deviation between donors exceeded 5%. To diagnose cytomegalovirus status from the catalog of TCR beta chain sequences, a statistical classification framework was built. In a later analysis, TCR nucleotide sequences were compared against IMGT/GENE-DB human TR gene sequences so that V and J genes could be assigned. In a later analysis, CDR3 sequences and most-parsimonious VDJ recombination scenarios were assigned using the TCRdist pipeline. A later analysis defined each TCR beta chain by its CDR3 amino acid sequence plus V-gene family, and excluded reads lacking a unique V-gene family. In a later analysis, approximately 590 highly shared, low-generation-probability nucleotide sequences were removed to address suspected cross-contamination and a sequencing artifact. A later analysis calculated a clonal expansion index for each public chain from normalized within-repertoire ranks of inferred template counts. Generation probabilities in a later analysis came from a VDJ recombination model fitted to out-of-frame rearrangements, and those results were checked against IGoR. A later analysis scored TCR-TCR, TCR-HLA and TCR-CMV co-occurrence with hypergeometric tests, applying a repertoire-size bias correction to TCR pairs. To estimate false discovery rates, a later analysis permuted the HLA or CMV assignments 20 times. In a later analysis, co-occurring TCRs were grouped using DBSCAN, with TCRdist sequence similarity added in when clustering inside HLA-allele-positive subsets. Repertoires with fewer than 30,000 or more than 120,000 public chains were left out of co-occurrence clustering, as were about 5 repertoires with anomalous nucleotide sharing. TCRdb holds this immuneACCESS table with in-frame rearrangements only. Some clones are missing; in checked studies, unresolved V genes explain under half, and the rest has no known cause. V, J and clone size were drawn from that table, and D and trimming were deduced from the DNA. In this sample the table shows about 160,000 clones, less than 90% of which occur a single time. The ten largest clones add up to about 4% of the sample.

The cohort was made up of 666 healthy bone marrow donors. At the time of sampling, every cohort member was nominally healthy, though immune exposures that went unrecorded were likely present. The donor tested CMV seropositive and was one of the 289 seropositive cohort members. A peripheral blood sample was provided by each donor, and peripheral blood mononuclear cells were used for TCR beta sequencing. Genomic DNA extraction from the blood cell samples was performed with the Qiagen DNeasy Blood Extraction Kit. The TCR was taken from a man aged 50 to 59 in good health and CMV-seropositive. The chain is encoded by TRBV20-1 joined to TRBJ1-2, and possibly TRBD1, on 6 matching bases. The sequenced material came from PBMCs. The base sequence is TGCAGTGCGTACAGGGACGGCTACACCTTC. The encoded protein is CSAYRDGYTF.